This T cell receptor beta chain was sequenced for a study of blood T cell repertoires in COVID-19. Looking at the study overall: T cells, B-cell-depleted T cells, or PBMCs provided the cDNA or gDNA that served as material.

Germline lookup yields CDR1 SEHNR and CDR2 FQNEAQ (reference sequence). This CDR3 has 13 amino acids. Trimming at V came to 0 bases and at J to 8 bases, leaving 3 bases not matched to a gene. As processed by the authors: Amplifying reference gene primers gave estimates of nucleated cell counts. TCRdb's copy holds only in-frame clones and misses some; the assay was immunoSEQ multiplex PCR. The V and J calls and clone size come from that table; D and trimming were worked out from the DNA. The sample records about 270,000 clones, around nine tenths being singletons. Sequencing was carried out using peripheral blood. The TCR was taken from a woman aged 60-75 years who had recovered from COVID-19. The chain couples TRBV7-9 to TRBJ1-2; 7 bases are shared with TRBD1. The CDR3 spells CASSLAGGLGYTF. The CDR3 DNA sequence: TGTGCCAGCAGCTTAGCAGGGGGCCTCGGCTACACCTTC.